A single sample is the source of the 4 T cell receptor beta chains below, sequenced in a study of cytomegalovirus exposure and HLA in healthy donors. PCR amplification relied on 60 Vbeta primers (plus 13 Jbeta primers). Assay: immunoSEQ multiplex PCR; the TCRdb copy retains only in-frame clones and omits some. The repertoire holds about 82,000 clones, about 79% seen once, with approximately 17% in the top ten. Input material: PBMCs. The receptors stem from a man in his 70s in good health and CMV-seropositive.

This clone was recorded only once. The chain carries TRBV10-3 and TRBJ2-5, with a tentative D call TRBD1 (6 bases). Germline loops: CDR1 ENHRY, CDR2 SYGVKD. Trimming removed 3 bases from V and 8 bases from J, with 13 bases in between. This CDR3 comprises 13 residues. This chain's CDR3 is CAISDLGGLTQYF. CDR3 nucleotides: TGTGCCATCAGTGATCTAGGGGGTTTAACCCAGTACTTC.

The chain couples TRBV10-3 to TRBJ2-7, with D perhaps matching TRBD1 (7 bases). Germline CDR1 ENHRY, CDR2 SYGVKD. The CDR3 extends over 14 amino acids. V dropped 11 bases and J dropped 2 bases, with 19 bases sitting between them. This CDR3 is CAVQGGGRTYEQYF. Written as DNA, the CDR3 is TGTGCCGTCCAGGGGGGCGGCAGAACCTACGAGCAGTACTTC.

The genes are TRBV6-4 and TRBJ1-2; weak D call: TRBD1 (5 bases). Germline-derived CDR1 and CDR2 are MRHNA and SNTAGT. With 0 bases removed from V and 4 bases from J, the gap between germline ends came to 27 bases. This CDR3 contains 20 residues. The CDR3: CASSDSPQRGYAKASYGYTF. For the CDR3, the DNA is TGTGCCAGCAGTGACTCCCCCCAAAGGGGCTATGCCAAAGCCTCCTATGGCTACACCTTC.

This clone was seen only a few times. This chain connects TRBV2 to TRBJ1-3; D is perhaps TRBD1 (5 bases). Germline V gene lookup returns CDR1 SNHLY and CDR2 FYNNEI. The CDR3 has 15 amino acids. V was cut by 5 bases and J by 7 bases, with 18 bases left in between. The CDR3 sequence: CASSTRQTLRNTIYF. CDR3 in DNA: TGTGCCAGCAGTACTCGACAGACTTTACGGAACACCATATATTTT.